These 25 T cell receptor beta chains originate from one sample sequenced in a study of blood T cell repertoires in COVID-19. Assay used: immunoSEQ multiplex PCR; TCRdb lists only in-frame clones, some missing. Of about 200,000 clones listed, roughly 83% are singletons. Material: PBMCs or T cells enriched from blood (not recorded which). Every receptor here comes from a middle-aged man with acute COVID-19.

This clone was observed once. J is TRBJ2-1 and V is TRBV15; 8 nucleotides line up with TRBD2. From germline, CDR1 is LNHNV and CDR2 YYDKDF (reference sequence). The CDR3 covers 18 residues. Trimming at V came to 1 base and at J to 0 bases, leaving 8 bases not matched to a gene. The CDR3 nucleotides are TGTGCCACCAGCAGAGTGGGACTAGGGATTAGCTCCTACAATGAGCAGTTCTTC. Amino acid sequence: CATSRVGLGISSYNEQFF.

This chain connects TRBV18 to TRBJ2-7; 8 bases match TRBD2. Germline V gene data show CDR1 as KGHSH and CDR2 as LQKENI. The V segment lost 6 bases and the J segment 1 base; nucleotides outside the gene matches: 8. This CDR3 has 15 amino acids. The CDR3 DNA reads TGTGCCAGCTCCCCTATGTTAGCGGGGTCCTACGAGCAGTACTTC. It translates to CASSPMLAGSYEQYF.

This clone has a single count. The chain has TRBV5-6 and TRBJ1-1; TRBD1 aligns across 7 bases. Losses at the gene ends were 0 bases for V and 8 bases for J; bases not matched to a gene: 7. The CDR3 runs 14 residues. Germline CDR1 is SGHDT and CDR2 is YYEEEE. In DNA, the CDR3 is TGTGCCAGCAGCTTGGGACAGGGTAATTCGGAAGCTTTCTTT. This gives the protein CASSLGQGNSEAFF.

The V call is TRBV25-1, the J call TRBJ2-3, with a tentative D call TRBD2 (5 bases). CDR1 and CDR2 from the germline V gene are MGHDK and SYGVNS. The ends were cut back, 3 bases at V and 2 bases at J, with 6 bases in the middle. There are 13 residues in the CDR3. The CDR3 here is CASSDDYTDTQYF. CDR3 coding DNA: TGTGCCAGCAGTGACGACTACACAGATACGCAGTATTTT.

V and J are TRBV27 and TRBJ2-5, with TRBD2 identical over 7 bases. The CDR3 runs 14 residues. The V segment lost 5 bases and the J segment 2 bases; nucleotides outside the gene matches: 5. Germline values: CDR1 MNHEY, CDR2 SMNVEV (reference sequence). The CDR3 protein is CASSRSGPQETQYF. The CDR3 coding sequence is TGTGCCAGCAGTCGTAGCGGGCCTCAAGAGACCCAGTACTTC.

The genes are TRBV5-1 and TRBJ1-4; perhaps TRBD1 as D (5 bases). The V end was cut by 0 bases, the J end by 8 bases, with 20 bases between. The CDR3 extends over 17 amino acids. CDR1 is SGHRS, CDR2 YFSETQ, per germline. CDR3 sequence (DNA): TGCGCCAGCAGCTTGGCCGCTGGGACTCCCAGCGGAGAAAAACTGTTTTTT. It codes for CASSLAAGTPSGEKLFF.

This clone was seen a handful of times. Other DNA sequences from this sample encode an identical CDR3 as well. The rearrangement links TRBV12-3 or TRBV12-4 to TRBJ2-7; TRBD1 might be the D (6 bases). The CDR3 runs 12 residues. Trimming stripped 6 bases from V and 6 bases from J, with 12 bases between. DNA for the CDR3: TGTGCCAGCAGCTACAGGGATAGCGAGCAGTACTTC. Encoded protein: CASSYRDSEQYF.

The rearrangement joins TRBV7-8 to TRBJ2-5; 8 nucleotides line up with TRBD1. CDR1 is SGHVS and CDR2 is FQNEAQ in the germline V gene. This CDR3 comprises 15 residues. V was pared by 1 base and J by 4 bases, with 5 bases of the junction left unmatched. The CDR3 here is CASSLVHQGAETQYF. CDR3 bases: TGTGCCAGCAGCTTAGTCCACCAGGGGGCAGAGACCCAGTACTTC.

In nucleotides, the CDR3 is TGTGCCATCAGAACCGGGACTAGCGGGAGCTTTACAGATACGCAGTATTTT. Amino acid sequence: CAIRTGTSGSFTDTQYF. The V gene is TRBV10-3, the J gene TRBJ2-3; 14 positions agree with TRBD2. The V gene's germline CDR1 is ENHRY and CDR2 SYGVKD. This CDR3 comprises 17 residues. V gave up 6 bases and J gave up 3 bases; unmatched junction bases: 8.

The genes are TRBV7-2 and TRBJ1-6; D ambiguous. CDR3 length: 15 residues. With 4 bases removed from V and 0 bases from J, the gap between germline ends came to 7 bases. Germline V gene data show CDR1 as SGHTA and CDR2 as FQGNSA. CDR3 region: CASSSHSSYNSPLHF. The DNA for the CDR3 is TGTGCCAGCAGCTCGCACAGCTCCTATAATTCACCCCTCCACTTT.

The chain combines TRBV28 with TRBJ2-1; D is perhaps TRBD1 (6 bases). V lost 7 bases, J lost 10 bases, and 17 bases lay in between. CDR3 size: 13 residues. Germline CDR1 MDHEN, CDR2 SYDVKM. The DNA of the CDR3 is TGTGCCAGCACCAGCCGACAGGATCGGGAGCAGTTCTTC. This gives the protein CASTSRQDREQFF.

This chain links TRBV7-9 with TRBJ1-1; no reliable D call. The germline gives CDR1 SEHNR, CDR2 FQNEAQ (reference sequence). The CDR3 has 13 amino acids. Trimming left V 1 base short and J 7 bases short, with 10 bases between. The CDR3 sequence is CASSLGVTGEAFF. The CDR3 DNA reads TGTGCCAGCAGCTTAGGGGTGACGGGTGAAGCTTTCTTT.

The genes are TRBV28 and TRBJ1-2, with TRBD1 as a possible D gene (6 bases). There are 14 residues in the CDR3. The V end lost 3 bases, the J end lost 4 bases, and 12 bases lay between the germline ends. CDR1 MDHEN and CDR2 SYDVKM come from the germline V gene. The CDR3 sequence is CASSLKTGSYGYTF. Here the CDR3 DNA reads TGTGCCAGCAGTTTGAAGACAGGTAGCTATGGCTACACCTTC.

The CDR3 nucleotides read TGTGCCAGCAGTGCTGAGAGATTTCAGCCCCAGCATTTT. Translating gives CASSAERFQPQHF. The chain joins TRBV2 to TRBJ1-5; D gene ambiguous. Trimming removed 4 bases from V and 6 bases from J, with 10 bases in between. The CDR3 is 13 residues long. CDR1 is SNHLY and CDR2 is FYNNEI in the germline V gene.

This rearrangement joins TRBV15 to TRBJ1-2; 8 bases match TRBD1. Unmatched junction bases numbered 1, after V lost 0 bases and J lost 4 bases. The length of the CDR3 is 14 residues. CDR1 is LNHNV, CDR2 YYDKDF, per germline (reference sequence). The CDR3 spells CATSRDRGRYGYTF. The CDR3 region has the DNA TGTGCCACCAGCAGAGACAGGGGGCGCTATGGCTACACCTTC.

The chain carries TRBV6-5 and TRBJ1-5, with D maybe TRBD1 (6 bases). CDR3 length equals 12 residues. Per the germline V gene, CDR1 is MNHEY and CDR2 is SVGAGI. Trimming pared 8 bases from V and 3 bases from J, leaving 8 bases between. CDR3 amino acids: CASHRANQPQHF. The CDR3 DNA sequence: TGTGCCAGCCACAGGGCCAATCAGCCCCAGCATTTT.

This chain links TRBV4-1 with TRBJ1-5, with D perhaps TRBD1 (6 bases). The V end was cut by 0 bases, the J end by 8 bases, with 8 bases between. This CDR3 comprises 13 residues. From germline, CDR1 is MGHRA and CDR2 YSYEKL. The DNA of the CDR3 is TGCGCCAGCAGCCAAGATGAGGGGGAGCCCCAGCATTTT. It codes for CASSQDEGEPQHF.

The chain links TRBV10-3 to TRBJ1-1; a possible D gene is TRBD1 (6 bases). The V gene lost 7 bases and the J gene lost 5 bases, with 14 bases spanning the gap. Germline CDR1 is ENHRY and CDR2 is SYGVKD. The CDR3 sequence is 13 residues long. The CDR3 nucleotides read TGTGCCATCAAATTACAGGGATGGACTGAAGCTTTCTTT. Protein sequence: CAIKLQGWTEAFF.

CDR3 bases: TGTGCCACCAGTGATCTAGGACAGGGGAGAAGAGAGACCCAGTACTTC. Amino acids: CATSDLGQGRRETQYF. The chain carries TRBV24-1 and TRBJ2-5; 9 bases align to TRBD1. Per the germline V gene, CDR1 is KGHDR and CDR2 is SFDVKD. V was pared by 3 bases and J by 4 bases, with 8 bases of the junction left unmatched. The CDR3 totals 16 residues.

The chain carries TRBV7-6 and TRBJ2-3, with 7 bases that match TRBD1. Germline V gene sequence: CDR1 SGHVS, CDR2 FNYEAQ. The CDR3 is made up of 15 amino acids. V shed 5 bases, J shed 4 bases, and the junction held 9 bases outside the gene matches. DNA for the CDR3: TGTGCCAGCAGCCAGCGACAGGGTGGCGCAGATACGCAGTATTTT. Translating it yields CASSQRQGGADTQYF.

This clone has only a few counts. The chain's CDR3 is CSGRGETEAFF. CDR3 sequence (DNA): TGCAGCGGGAGGGGAGAGACTGAAGCTTTCTTT. This chain uses TRBV29-1 with TRBJ1-1, with D possibly being TRBD1 (5 bases). Trimming removed 7 bases from V and 5 bases from J, with 11 bases in between. The CDR3 length is 11 residues. In germline, CDR1 is SQVTM, CDR2 ANQGSEA. Looking up the rest from reference TRBV29-1 and TRBJ1-1 gives the full variable domain: SAVISQKPSRDICQRGTSLTIQCQVDSQVTMMFWYRQQPGQSLTLIATANQGSEATYESGFVIDKFPISRPNLTFSTLTVSNMSPEDSSIYLCSGRGETEAFFGQGTRLTVV.

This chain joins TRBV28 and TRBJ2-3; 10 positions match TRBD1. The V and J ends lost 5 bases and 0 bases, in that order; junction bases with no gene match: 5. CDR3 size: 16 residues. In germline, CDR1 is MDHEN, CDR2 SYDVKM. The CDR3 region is CASSKGQGGSTDTQYF. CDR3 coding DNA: TGTGCCAGCAGTAAAGGACAGGGGGGTAGCACAGATACGCAGTATTTT.

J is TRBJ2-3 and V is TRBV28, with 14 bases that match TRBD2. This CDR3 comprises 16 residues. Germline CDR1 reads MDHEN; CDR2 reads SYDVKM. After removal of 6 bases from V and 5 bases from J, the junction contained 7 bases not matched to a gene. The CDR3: CASSSGLAGGVDTQYF. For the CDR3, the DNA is TGTGCCAGCAGCTCTGGACTAGCGGGAGGCGTAGATACGCAGTATTTT.

CDR3 sequence: CASSYRENGELFF. CDR3 DNA sequence: TGTGCCAGTAGTTACAGGGAAAACGGGGAGCTGTTTTTT. V usage is TRBV19 and J usage is TRBJ2-2, with a possible D match to TRBD1 (6 bases). This CDR3 has 13 residues. The V gene's germline CDR1 is LNHDA and CDR2 SQIVND (reference sequence). Trimming removed 5 bases at V and 7 bases at J, with 11 bases between.

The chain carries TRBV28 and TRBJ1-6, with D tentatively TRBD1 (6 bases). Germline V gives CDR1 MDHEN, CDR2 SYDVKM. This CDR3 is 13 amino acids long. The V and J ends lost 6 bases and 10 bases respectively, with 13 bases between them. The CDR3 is CASRAAGVSPLHF. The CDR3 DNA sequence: TGTGCCAGCAGGGCGGCAGGGGTCTCACCCCTCCACTTT.